This T cell receptor (beta chain) emerged from a study of cytomegalovirus exposure and HLA in healthy donors (TCRdb year 2017). Background for the entire study: An earlier analysis of several hundred of the donors reported about 260 Gb of sequence data and 100 million to 120 million unique TCR beta sequences obtained from approximately 180 million T cells. Roughly 300 gigabases of sequencing data and approximately 91 million unique TCR sequences made up an early release that covered approximately 700 HLA-typed donors. The genetic ancestry cluster associated with self-reported Caucasian donors included around four fifths of the 350 to 500 genotyped donors. The study aimed to test whether cataloging public T cell receptors could reveal signatures of past pathogen exposure. The study used immunosequencing to profile the T cell repertoires of approximately 690 subjects and linked those repertoires to cytomegalovirus serostatus. Besides the first cohort of roughly 700 subjects, a separate validation cohort made up of roughly 120 different subjects was used. The study combined high-throughput TCR immunosequencing, statistical association of individual TCRs with disease status, and machine learning to predict cytomegalovirus infection status. A later analysis re-analyzed previously published TCR beta repertoires from roughly 690 donors and added high-resolution HLA genotyping to study TCR occurrence patterns. Rather than using new phenotypic data, the later analysis identified candidate immune exposures from TCR beta sequences and from how often those sequences occurred across donors. In an earlier analysis of a few hundred of the donors, high-throughput TCR beta sequencing was used to judge whether each TCR beta V gene segment behaved as functional or pseudogenic. Donor age, sex, ethnicity and CMV serostatus were compiled alongside the repertoire data. Genome-wide SNP genotypes for about 60% of the 666 donors were used in a later genetic analysis, which treated that subset as a discovery cohort. Every repertoire in the discovery cohort had been generated on one and the same sequencing platform. HLA typing covered class I and class II loci at four-digit resolution. Typing coverage differed by locus: A, B, C, DRB1 and DQB1 were typed in roughly 620-630 donors, DQA1 in roughly 500, DPA1 in 600 to 610, and DPB1 in 472. Four to six DR-DQ haplotypes were handled as single units for association and clustering because linkage in the cohort was strong. Across 300 to 500 genotyped donors of the cohort, an average of about 220,000 unique TCR beta nucleotide sequences per donor were sequenced, and roughly 20% of those sequences were non-productive. Overall study results and their limits: In this cohort, only TCR beta chains were sequenced, and detectable features were limited by the absence of alpha or paired-chain data. Because HLA typing was missing for some donors at each locus, association tests included only the typed subset. In a later analysis, HLA-associated TCR beta chains showed more clonal expansion and lower generation probabilities than non-associated chains that were equally common. Several of the top co-occurrence clusters appeared to be linked to parvovirus B19, influenza, CMV and Epstein-Barr virus, according to a later analysis. In both the original and validation cohorts, the classifier was reported to diagnose cytomegalovirus status with high specificity and sensitivity. A cluster of highly shared sequence variants was judged likely to represent a technical artifact of the sequencing pipeline. Most TCR sequences were observed very rarely across donors, whereas some public TCRs were present in many individuals. A further reported finding was that TCR beta sequences accurately predicted the HLA-A and HLA-B alleles for most subjects in the first cohort. It was suggested by the authors that the approach could potentially be generalized to other disease states and immunological phenotypes. Three of the identified cytomegalovirus-associated TCR beta chains were confirmed in vitro to be specific for cytomegalovirus antigens. An earlier analysis of around 500 of the donors showed that most TCR beta V segments appeared in productive rearrangements either about 90% or about 30% of the time, which broadly matched IMGT annotations. A later genetic analysis associated a missense DCLRE1C variant with V-gene and J-gene trimming of TCR beta chains, and an independent cohort replicated the association. The only immune exposure information available for the cohort was CMV serostatus. Linkage disequilibrium might explain the correlated functional status among segregating V segments, but an unknown experimental factor could not be ruled out. According to a later analysis, most CMV-associated TCR beta chains appeared to be HLA-restricted, and the HLA associations seemed to be driven largely by CMV exposure. A later analysis associated 16,951 TCR beta sequences with specific HLA alleles at a false discovery rate of 0.05. In a later analysis, TCR association rates were found to vary across HLA loci, with the most associated TCRs seen for DRB1 alleles and the fewest for HLA-C alleles. Roughly uniform sequencing depth across donors was assumed in presence/absence analyses, although this assumption may not hold. A total of around 150 TCR beta chains were listed by the study as associated with cytomegalovirus. Strong co-occurrence of HLA alleles, especially DR and DQ, made assigning TCR associations to individual alleles difficult. Because counts were too low, about 15 rarely observed V segments, including chromosome 9 orphons, were left out of the earlier analysis of some 600 of the donors. According to a later genetic analysis, donors in an Asian-associated ancestry cluster had fewer N-insertions in productive TCRs than the approximately 610-donor mean.

With regard to this clone: Its antigen target is currently unknown. It has no much larger one-base neighbor in the sample; base qualities were not kept.

The cohort consisted of 670 or so healthy bone marrow donors. At the time of sampling, all cohort members were nominally healthy, though unrecorded immune exposures were likely present. The donor was CMV seronegative and was included in the group of over 300 seronegative cohort members. Every donor gave a peripheral blood sample, and the peripheral blood mononuclear cells from that sample were used for TCR beta sequencing. The Qiagen DNeasy Blood Extraction Kit was used to extract genomic DNA from the blood cell samples. Libraries were made using the immunoSEQ multiplex PCR assay. The multiplex PCR relied on a mix of 60 forward primers for TCR Vbeta segments and 13 reverse primers for TCR Jbeta segments. Amplification of the CDR3 region of rearranged TCR beta genes was performed with a multiplex PCR assay on genomic DNA. The amplified TCR beta libraries were sequenced on the Illumina HiSeq System as 87-base-pair reads. The paper's data handling went like this. Across the 640 or so repertoires, a later analysis counted 80 million or so unique TCR beta chains, 9.5 million to 12 million of which were shared by at least two donors. A nearest-neighbor algorithm error-corrected the raw reads and collapsed the reads into unique sequences, merging closely related sequences to remove PCR and sequencing errors. V, D and J gene segments were assigned by aligning CDR3 sequences to IMGT reference sequences. Each retained sequence needed at least a six-nucleotide match to both a V gene segment and a J gene segment. Rearrangements were called productive when the CDR3 lacked stop codons and stayed in frame with V and J; all others were non-productive. Following IMGT convention, CDR3 was defined as the stretch from the second conserved V-encoded cysteine up to the conserved J-encoded phenylalanine. Sequences without an unambiguous match to a single V gene segment were excluded from the earlier analysis of about 600 of the donors. In an earlier analysis of 587 of the donors, a V segment was called functional when productive rearrangements were above 56.7%, and segregating when the standard deviation between donors exceeded 5%. A statistical classification framework was built to diagnose cytomegalovirus status from the catalog of TCR beta chain sequences. In a later analysis, V and J genes were assigned by comparing TCR nucleotide sequences against IMGT/GENE-DB human TR gene sequences. Using the TCRdist pipeline, a later analysis assigned CDR3 sequences along with most-parsimonious VDJ recombination scenarios. A later analysis defined each TCR beta chain by its CDR3 amino acid sequence plus V-gene family, and excluded reads lacking a unique V-gene family. In a later analysis, approximately 640 highly shared, low-generation-probability nucleotide sequences were removed to address suspected cross-contamination and a sequencing artifact. For each public chain, a later analysis derived a clonal expansion index from normalized ranks of inferred template counts within each repertoire. In a later analysis, generation probabilities were computed with a VDJ recombination model fitted to out-of-frame rearrangements, and the resulting probabilities were checked against IGoR. In a later analysis, TCR-TCR, TCR-HLA and TCR-CMV co-occurrence was scored with hypergeometric tests, and a repertoire-size bias correction was applied to TCR pairs. A later analysis estimated false discovery rates by permuting HLA or CMV assignments 20 times. In a later analysis, co-occurring TCRs were grouped with DBSCAN, and TCRdist sequence similarity was added when clustering was performed within HLA-allele-positive subsets. For co-occurrence clustering, repertoires with fewer than 30,000 or more than 120,000 public chains were excluded, along with 5 or 6 repertoires with anomalous nucleotide sharing. TCRdb retrieved this table from immuneACCESS and kept in-frame rearrangements only. Not all clones are present; in checked studies, unresolved V genes account for under half, and no reason is known for the remainder. That table furnishes V, J and clone size, whereas the DNA furnished D and trimming. The sample includes some 140,000 clones, with more than 70% observed a single time. Around 1% of the sample belongs to the ten largest clones.

The receptor was derived from a male donor in good health and CMV-seronegative. Material: PBMCs.

The DNA sequence reads TGCGCCAGCAGCGAGGGGACAGCGTCCTATGGCTACACCTTC. Translated, this gives CASSEGTASYGYTF. Here the chain combines TRBV5-1 and TRBJ1-2; 7 nucleotides in the junction match TRBD1. Trimming leaves V shorter by 4 bases and J shorter by 4 bases, with the junction holding 7 bases beyond the gene matches. According to the germline V gene, CDR1 reads SGHRS and CDR2 reads YFSETQ. The CDR3 contains 14 residues, cysteine and phenylalanine counted. Of the read, only the CDR3 DNA is kept; its 42 bases are in frame from base 1.